This T cell receptor (beta chain) was recorded in a study of shared clonotypes between healthy human individuals. Libraries were prepared by immunoSEQ multiplex PCR; TCRdb keeps only in-frame clonotypes and omits some of them. The data hold around 980,000 clones, with about 84% observed a single time. Germline V gives CDR1 SGDLS, CDR2 YYNGEE. This CDR3 region has 16 residues. V dropped 5 bases and J dropped 0 bases, with 14 bases sitting between them. This receptor was identified in a man between 18 and 29 years old in good health. Some clones in this sample may be carry-over from other donors' samples. What was sequenced was memory CD4+ T cells from PBMCs. Subset noted: CD45RA-negative fraction. V and J are TRBV9 and TRBJ1-4; no reliable D call. DNA of the CDR3: TGTGCCAGCAGACTAAGGATCAGCGCAACTAATGAAAAACTGTTTTTT. Its translation is CASRLRISATNEKLFF. Full variable domain (outside the CDR3, taken from reference TRBV9 and TRBJ1-4): DSGVTQTPKHLITATGQRVTLRCSPRSGDLSVYWYQQSLDQGLQFLIQYYNGEERAKGNILERFSAQQFPDLHSELNLSSLELGDSALYFCASRLRISATNEKLFFGSGTQLSVL.